Presented here are 20 T cell receptor beta chains from one specimen sequenced in a study of preoperative IRX-2 immunotherapy in early breast cancer. Treatment noted: preoperative locoregional IRX-2 cytokine immunotherapy. Measured with immunoSEQ multiplex PCR; TCRdb has only the in-frame clones, and not every one. The profile shows roughly 24,000 clones, roughly four fifths of them singletons. Source: lymph node tissue, taken after IRX-2 immunotherapy. Receptors originate from a human donor with breast cancer.

V is TRBV7-5 and J is TRBJ2-4; the table's D gene call, TRBD1, was not cross checked with the DNA. TRBV7-5 is assigned pseudogene status. The CDR3 has 17 residues. This CDR3 reads CASSLVPGVVAKNIQYF. The DNA of the CDR3 is TGTGCCAGCAGCTTAGTTCCAGGGGTTGTGGCCAAAAACATTCAGTACTTC.

This clone has a single count. The chain employs TRBV23-1 and TRBJ1-4, with TRBD1 identical over 7 bases. TRBV23-1 counts as an open reading frame of uncertain function. The CDR3 runs to 13 residues. Losses at the gene ends were 6 bases for V and 5 bases for J; bases not matched to a gene: 3. The CDR3: CASSLDRNEKLFF. The CDR3 DNA reads as TGCGCCAGCAGCTTGGACAGGAATGAAAAACTGTTTTTT.

V and J are TRBV7-1 and TRBJ1-2, with D tentatively TRBD1 (6 bases). TRBV7-1 is an open reading frame whose function is uncertain. The CDR3 is 15 amino acids. The V gene lost 5 bases and the J gene lost 3 bases, with 16 bases spanning the gap. CDR3 region: CASSLQDRGYYGYTF. The CDR3 nucleotides are TGTGCCAGCAGCCTGCAGGACAGAGGCTACTATGGCTACACCTTC.

The chain joins TRBV7-1 to TRBJ2-7; unclear D gene. TRBV7-1 is filed as an ORF, its function uncertain. Trimming cost V 3 bases and J 7 bases, with 13 bases left between them. The CDR3 totals 13 residues. The CDR3 spells CASSSKISPEQYF. CDR3 bases: TGTGCCAGCAGCTCGAAGATTTCGCCGGAGCAGTACTTC.

In this sample, this clone turned up once. The rearrangement links TRBV11-3 to TRBJ1-4; TRBD1 aligns across 7 bases. CDR1 and CDR2 (germline): SGHNT, YENEEA. This CDR3 is built from 14 residues. The junction had 5 bases not matched to a gene; V was cut back by 3 bases and J by 7 bases. The CDR3 DNA sequence: TGTGCCAGCAGCTTTAGACAGGGTGGTGAAAAACTGTTTTTT. It is translated as CASSFRQGGEKLFF. The full variable domain, with the rest looked up from reference TRBV11-3 and TRBJ1-4, is EAGVVQSPRYKIIEKKQPVAFWCNPISGHNTLYWYLQNLGQGPELLIRYENEEAVDDSQLPKDRFSAERLKGVDSTLKIQPAELGDSAVYLCASSFRQGGEKLFFGSGTQLSVL.

The sample holds one count of this clone. V is TRBV6-8 and J is TRBJ2-7, with 12 bases that match TRBD2. The CDR3 is 14 amino acids. Germline V lookup: CDR1 MNHGY, CDR2 SAAAGT. Germline trimming cut 8 bases from V and 3 bases from J; bases unmatched to any gene: 5. The CDR3 region is CASSETSGSYEQYF. CDR3 DNA: TGTGCCAGCTCCGAGACTAGCGGGAGCTACGAGCAGTACTTC.

This clone showed up just a few times. The chain carries TRBV19 and TRBJ2-1, with D unclear. Germline CDR1 reads LNHDA; CDR2 reads SQIVND (reference sequence). The V and J ends lost 7 bases and 0 bases respectively, with 10 bases between them. CDR3 size: 14 residues. CDR3 nucleotides: TGTGCCAGTACGGTGGCAGCCTCCTACAATGAGCAGTTCTTC. This encodes CASTVAASYNEQFF.

The rearrangement joins TRBV6-7 to TRBJ2-7; no clear D. TRBV6-7 is treated as an ORF (open reading frame) with a function not yet certain. The V and J ends lost 0 bases and 7 bases respectively, with 4 bases between them. The CDR3 length is 11 residues. The CDR3 DNA follows: TGTGCCAGCAGTTACTCCAGGGAGCAGTACTTC. Translated: CASSYSREQYF.

CDR3 sequence reads: CASSDEQHRWYEQYF. In DNA form, the CDR3 reads TGTGCCAGCAGTGACGAACAGCATCGGTGGTACGAGCAGTACTTC. This chain connects TRBV9 to TRBJ2-7; D gene uncertain. V was cut by 5 bases and J by 4 bases, with 19 bases left in between. The CDR3 length is 15 residues. The germline gives CDR1 SGDLS, CDR2 YYNGEE.

The table lists this clone with a few counts. The CDR3 DNA reads as TGTGCCAGCAGCCGGGACAGGGGGCAAGAGACCCAGTACTTC. Translating gives CASSRDRGQETQYF. The V call is TRBV11-3, the J call TRBJ2-5; 11 bases align to TRBD1. CDR3 size: 14 residues. With V trimmed by 5 bases and J by 2 bases, 1 base remained unmatched. Per germline, CDR1 SGHNT and CDR2 YENEEA.

The rearrangement uses TRBV1 and TRBJ2-7; TRBD2 is taken as the D call from the table, unchecked against the DNA. TRBV1 is a pseudogene. CDR3 length: 15 residues. The CDR3 is CASSFGGTSSYEQYF. The DNA of the CDR3 is TGCGCCAGCAGCTTCGGCGGGACGAGCTCCTACGAGCAGTACTTC.

The sample holds a few counts of this clone. This chain links TRBV6-8 with TRBJ2-2, with D maybe TRBD2 (7 bases). The V gene lost 6 bases and the J gene lost 10 bases, with 15 bases spanning the gap. Per germline, CDR1 MNHGY and CDR2 SAAAGT. The CDR3 is 13 amino acids. The CDR3 DNA reads TGTGCCAGCAGAAGGGGGGGTGGTTTGGAGCTGTTTTTT. The encoded protein is CASRRGGGLELFF.

This chain connects TRBV10-2 to TRBJ2-5; D perhaps matches TRBD2 (6 bases). V lost 7 bases, J lost 4 bases, and 10 bases lay in between. This CDR3 region has 12 residues. CDR1 and CDR2 from the germline V gene are WSHSY and SAAADI. Here the CDR3 reads CASTPGGETQYF. In nucleotides, the CDR3 is TGCGCCAGCACTCCCGGGGGAGAGACCCAGTACTTC.

The chain is built from TRBV30 and TRBJ1-5; D ambiguous. Trimming left V 3 bases short and J 0 bases short, with 12 bases between. CDR1 is GTSNPN, CDR2 SVGIG, per germline (reference sequence). The CDR3 spans 15 residues. CDR3 in amino acids: CAWRADGYSNQPQHF. In DNA form, the CDR3 reads TGTGCCTGGAGGGCAGACGGTTATAGCAATCAGCCCCAGCATTTT.

The chain is built from TRBV28 and TRBJ2-1; D gene uncertain. Trimming stripped 2 bases from V and 13 bases from J, with 12 bases between. CDR3 size: 12 residues. Germline values: CDR1 MDHEN, CDR2 SYDVKM. The CDR3 DNA reads TGTGCCAGCAGTTTAGATTCGGTATCTCAGTTCTTC. It specifies CASSLDSVSQFF.

This clone was counted a single time. The chain carries TRBV6-7 and TRBJ2-2, with 9 nucleotides matching TRBD1. TRBV6-7 carries the ORF label, with uncertain function. The CDR3 has 15 amino acids. V trimming: 6 bases; J trimming: 3 bases; junction bases outside the gene matches: 5. In DNA, the CDR3 is TGTGCCAGCAGGGTACAGGGGGCGGACACCGGGGAGCTGTTTTTT. It is translated as CASRVQGADTGELFF.

The chain carries TRBV7-7 and TRBJ1-2; D is possibly TRBD1 (5 bases). CDR1 is SSHAT and CDR2 is FNYEAQ in the germline V gene (reference sequence). The CDR3 spans 17 residues. V lost 1 base to trimming and J lost 7 bases, with 22 bases between them. CDR3 sequence: CASSLDYLGRGGFGYTF. CDR3 nucleotide sequence: TGTGCCAGCAGCTTAGATTATCTAGGGAGGGGCGGTTTTGGCTACACCTTC.

A single count supports this clone. V gene TRBV19 combines with J gene TRBJ2-3; TRBD2 matches 8 bases. The CDR3 length is 16 residues. Germline CDR1 and CDR2: LNHDA and SQIVND (reference sequence). V lost 6 bases, J lost 3 bases, and 11 bases stayed unmatched. The CDR3, as DNA: TGTGCCAGTAGATCTCTAAGCGGGAGAGGTACAGATACGCAGTATTTT. It codes for CASRSLSGRGTDTQYF. The full variable domain, with the rest looked up from reference TRBV19 and TRBJ2-3, is DGGITQSPKYLFRKEGQNVTLSCEQNLNHDAMYWYRQDPGQGLRLIYYSQIVNDFQKGDIAEGYSVSREKKESFPLTVTSAQKNPTAFYLCASRSLSGRGTDTQYFGPGTRLTVL.

The chain links TRBV28 to TRBJ2-6; 7 nucleotides agree with TRBD2. With V trimmed by 5 bases and J by 2 bases, 9 bases remained unmatched. The CDR3 is made up of 17 amino acids. In germline, CDR1 is MDHEN, CDR2 SYDVKM. The CDR3 sequence: CASSPRGAGAGANVLTF. The CDR3 DNA reads TGTGCCAGCAGTCCCCGAGGGGCGGGAGCTGGGGCCAACGTCCTGACTTTC.

This clone appeared once. This chain connects TRBV1 to TRBJ2-3. TRBV1 is classified as a pseudogene. This CDR3 region has 14 residues. CDR3 sequence (DNA): TGCGCCAGCAGCCAATCTCGGGGACCGGATACGCAGTATTTT. Protein: CASSQSRGPDTQYF.